These 11 T cell receptor beta chains were all obtained from the same sample, sequenced in a study of T-cell memory formation after mild COVID-19. TCRdb reprocessed the 5' RACE reads via MiXCR and lists one record per CDR3 protein. The table lists 7,000 to 7,500 distinct CDR3 sequences, roughly 30% of them singletons. Sequencing was carried out using PBMCs or a T cell subset sorted from them (not recorded which). The receptors shown here come from an adult woman who had mild COVID-19 (a few samples of this study predate the infection). Cell type and time point are not known.

This clonotype was seen ten or more times. V and J are TRBV29-1 and TRBJ2-7, with TRBD1 identical over 7 bases. J was trimmed by 3 bases and V by 4 bases; bases with no gene match: 9. The CDR3 runs 14 residues. Germline CDR1 and CDR2: SQVTM and ANQGSEA. The CDR3 DNA follows: TGCAGCGTTGTCCCGACAGGGCCTTACTACGAGCAGTACTTC. It yields the protein CSVVPTGPYYEQYF.

This clonotype is categorized as medium-sized. The chain couples TRBV29-1 to TRBJ1-2; no clear D. The germline gives CDR1 SQVTM, CDR2 ANQGSEA. The CDR3 length is 15 residues. V lost 3 bases to trimming and J lost 2 bases, with 16 bases between them. The CDR3 nucleotides read TGCAGCGTTGACCCCCTAGGGTTACTCAACTATGGCTACACCTTC. Translated: CSVDPLGLLNYGYTF.

This clonotype was found a few times. The chain recombines TRBV7-2 with TRBJ2-3; no definite D call. Germline CDR1 reads SGHTA; CDR2 reads FQGNSA. The length of the CDR3 is 14 residues. Trimming cost V 1 base and J 3 bases, with 8 bases left between them. The CDR3 region has the DNA TGTGCCAGCAGCTTAGTGGTGGGGACAGATACGCAGTATTTT. Protein sequence: CASSLVVGTDTQYF.

This clonotype was counted many times. The chain uses TRBV7-3 and TRBJ2-1; TRBD2 matches at 7 bases. Germline trimming cut 2 bases from V and 2 bases from J; bases unmatched to any gene: 3. Germline V CDR1 and CDR2: SGHTA, FQGTGA. The CDR3 has 15 residues. The CDR3 loop is CASSLWRGTYNEQFF. DNA of the CDR3: TGTGCCAGCAGCTTATGGCGGGGGACCTACAATGAGCAGTTCTTC.

This clonotype came up many times. The gene calls are TRBV12-3 or TRBV12-4 and TRBJ2-3, with TRBD2 matching 9 bases. The J segment lost 6 bases and the V segment lost 1 base, leaving 8 bases of the junction unmatched. The CDR3 contains 16 residues. The CDR3 here is CASSLVGSGGADTQYF. CDR3 nucleotide sequence: TGTGCCAGCAGTTTAGTCGGTAGCGGGGGAGCGGATACGCAGTATTTT.

Many counts were recorded for this clonotype. The V gene is TRBV4-3, the J gene TRBJ2-3; D ambiguous. CDR3 length equals 16 residues. V gave up 1 base and J gave up 0 bases, with 11 bases separating them. In germline, CDR1 is LGHNA, CDR2 YSLEER. The CDR3 here is CASSQGRPPSTDTQYF. CDR3 DNA sequence: TGCGCCAGCAGCCAAGGCAGACCTCCTAGCACAGATACGCAGTATTTT.

This clonotype has at least ten counts. In DNA form, the CDR3 reads TGTGCCAGCAGTTTGGCGATCCCGGGACAGGGATTTTATAGCAATCAGCCCCAGCATTTT. Translated, it gives CASSLAIPGQGFYSNQPQHF. This chain connects TRBV28 to TRBJ1-5, with TRBD1 matching over 9 bases. Unmatched junction bases numbered 15, after V lost 3 bases and J lost 0 bases. Germline CDR1 and CDR2: MDHEN and SYDVKM. This CDR3 comprises 20 residues.

In this sample, this clonotype is medium-sized (0.01 to 0.1%). The V gene is TRBV13, the J gene TRBJ2-7, with a possible D match to TRBD1 (6 bases). The germline V gene encodes CDR1 PRHDT and CDR2 FYEKMQ (reference sequence). Deletions cut 5 bases from V and 2 bases from J, with 13 bases between. This CDR3 spans 14 amino acids. The CDR3 region has the DNA TGTGCCAGCAGCCCAGGGGACGTAACCTACGAGCAGTACTTC. Encoded protein: CASSPGDVTYEQYF.

This clonotype has a count of ten or more. The V and J genes are TRBV20-1 and TRBJ1-1; D uncertain. Trimming removed 5 bases at V and 2 bases at J, with 15 bases between. From germline, CDR1 is DFQATT and CDR2 SNEGSKA (reference sequence). This CDR3 comprises 14 residues. The CDR3 sequence: CSARYFGPNTEAFF. The CDR3 DNA is TGCAGTGCTCGATATTTTGGACCCAACACTGAAGCTTTCTTT.

This clonotype has a count of ten or more. The DNA for the CDR3 is TGCAGTGCTAGGGAGACTAGCGGGATTGTAGAGACCCAGTACTTC. As protein: CSARETSGIVETQYF. The chain uses TRBV20-1 and TRBJ2-5, with TRBD2 matching over 11 bases. This CDR3 has 15 amino acids. The germline CDR1 and CDR2 sequences are DFQATT and SNEGSKA (reference sequence). V trimming: 3 bases; J trimming: 4 bases; junction bases outside the gene matches: 7.

There are many counts of this clonotype. The chain employs TRBV12-3 or TRBV12-4 and TRBJ2-7; TRBD2 might be the D (6 bases). The CDR3 has 15 amino acids. Between the trimmed V and J ends, which lost 4 bases and 2 bases, there was a span of 15 bases. CDR3 sequence (DNA): TGTGCCAGCAGTTCCGCCGGGGGTCCTACCTACGAGCAGTACTTC. This encodes CASSSAGGPTYEQYF.